Each of the 21 T cell receptor beta chains below was sequenced from the same sample in a study of blood T cell repertoires in COVID-19. The protocol was immunoSEQ multiplex PCR, while the TCRdb copy is restricted to in-frame clones and leaves out a portion. The sample includes about 250,000 clones, about four fifths seen only once; the top ten take about 3%. The sequencing input was PBMCs or T cells enriched from blood (not recorded which). The source is a man aged 45-65 years who had recovered from COVID-19.

The chain employs TRBV11-2 and TRBJ2-5; 8 bases map to TRBD1. V shed 4 bases and J 1 base; nucleotides not matched to a gene: 8. The CDR3 has 16 residues. Germline-derived CDR1 and CDR2 are SGHAT and FQNNGV. The CDR3 DNA reads as TGTGCCAGCAGCTCAGGTGCAGGGGGCCTCCAAGAGACCCAGTACTTC. It specifies CASSSGAGGLQETQYF.

The chain combines TRBV30 with TRBJ2-2, with a possible D match to TRBD1 (5 bases). Germline V gives CDR1 GTSNPN, CDR2 SVGIG (reference sequence). The germline V and J ends were trimmed by 6 bases and 6 bases, with 8 bases remaining between them. This CDR3 has 11 residues. CDR3 nucleotide sequence: TGTGCCTGCAGGGTTGCCGGGGAGCTGTTTTTT. Its protein product is CACRVAGELFF.

This chain links TRBV19 with TRBJ2-1; D perhaps matches TRBD2 (5 bases). Germline V gene data show CDR1 as LNHDA and CDR2 as SQIVND (reference sequence). The V and J ends lost 3 bases and 12 bases respectively, with 12 bases between them. This CDR3 is built from 12 residues. The CDR3 DNA sequence: TGTGCCAGTAGTATGGGATTCGCGGGGCAGTTCTTC. Translating gives CASSMGFAGQFF.

This clone occurred a few times. The rearrangement uses TRBV18 and TRBJ2-7; 11 bases agree with TRBD2. The CDR3 is 14 residues long. Germline V gene lookup returns CDR1 KGHSH and CDR2 LQKENI. J gave up 3 bases and V 6 bases, and 4 bases lay outside the gene matches. The CDR3 spells CASSRGTSGYEQYF. DNA of the CDR3: TGTGCCAGCTCCCGCGGGACTAGCGGCTACGAGCAGTACTTC.

This clone was observed a handful of times. The chain links TRBV18 to TRBJ1-1; a possible D gene is TRBD1 (6 bases). The CDR3 is made up of 16 amino acids. CDR1 KGHSH and CDR2 LQKENI come from the germline V gene. Trimming took off 0 bases at V and 0 bases at J, with 11 bases between the two ends. CDR3 in amino acids: CASSPPGAGVNTEAFF. CDR3 DNA: TGTGCCAGCTCACCACCGGGGGCAGGAGTGAACACTGAAGCTTTCTTT.

This rearrangement joins TRBV7-6 to TRBJ2-1; 9 nucleotides agree with TRBD2. V lost 5 bases to trimming and J lost 1 base; unmatched junction nucleotides: 12. CDR1 is SGHVS, CDR2 FNYEAQ, per germline. This CDR3 is built from 18 residues. The CDR3 reads CASSPWASGVLSYNEQFF. The CDR3 nucleotides read TGTGCCAGCAGCCCGTGGGCTAGCGGGGTCCTATCCTACAATGAGCAGTTCTTC.

The rearrangement links TRBV27 to TRBJ2-1, with 8 bases that match TRBD2. Germline loops: CDR1 MNHEY, CDR2 SMNVEV (reference sequence). V shed 3 bases and J 3 bases; nucleotides not matched to a gene: 7. The CDR3 contains 16 residues. Written as DNA, the CDR3 is TGTGCCAGCAGTTTCTTGGCGGGGGGTCTCTACAATGAGCAGTTCTTC. Its translation: CASSFLAGGLYNEQFF.

The rearrangement links TRBV6-1 to TRBJ1-2; 7 nucleotides align to TRBD1. The CDR3 is 16 amino acids. Looked up from germline, CDR1 is MNHNS and CDR2 is SASEGT. V lost 4 bases to trimming and J lost 0 bases; unmatched junction nucleotides: 8. CDR3 sequence: CASSASLGTANYGYTF. The CDR3 DNA follows: TGTGCCAGCAGTGCAAGCCTCGGGACAGCTAACTATGGCTACACCTTC.

The CDR3: CASSGNGYTF. As DNA, the CDR3 is TGTGCCAGCTCGGGGAATGGCTACACCTTC. The V gene is TRBV3-1 (or the pseudogene TRBV3-2), the J gene TRBJ1-2; no firm D call. This CDR3 is 10 amino acids long. Germline V gene sequence: CDR1 LGHDT, CDR2 YNNKEL (reference sequence). The germline V and J ends were trimmed by 8 bases and 6 bases, with 7 bases remaining between them.

The chain links TRBV2 to TRBJ1-6; perhaps TRBD1 as D (6 bases). CDR1 is SNHLY and CDR2 is FYNNEI in the germline V gene. CDR3 length: 15 amino acids. With 6 bases removed from V and 10 bases from J, the gap between germline ends came to 19 bases. Written as DNA, the CDR3 is TGTGCCAGCAGCGCACATACAGGGTTAGGGTCACCCCTCCACTTT. Protein sequence: CASSAHTGLGSPLHF.

The chain links TRBV7-2 to TRBJ1-1, with a weak D call TRBD1 (5 bases). The CDR3 has 13 residues. Trimming cost V 3 bases and J 7 bases, with 12 bases left between them. Germline V gives CDR1 SGHTA, CDR2 FQGNSA. This chain's CDR3 is CASSLAQGHEAFF. The CDR3 DNA reads as TGTGCCAGCAGCTTGGCGCAGGGCCATGAAGCTTTCTTT. Combining the CDR3 with reference TRBV7-2 and TRBJ1-1 gives the whole variable domain GAGVSQSPSNKVTEKGKDVELRCDPISGHTALYWYRQSLGQGLEFLIYFQGNSAPDKSGLPSDRFSAERTGGSVSTLTIQRTQQEDSAVYLCASSLAQGHEAFFGQGTRLTVV.

This chain links TRBV5-1 with TRBJ1-2; D perhaps matches TRBD1 (6 bases). The germline gives CDR1 SGHRS, CDR2 YFSETQ. This CDR3 comprises 14 residues. V gave up 0 bases and J gave up 2 bases, with 8 bases separating them. This chain's CDR3 is CASSLVQGNYGYTF. CDR3 DNA sequence: TGCGCCAGCAGCTTGGTACAGGGAAACTATGGCTACACCTTC.

The chain joins TRBV11-2 to TRBJ1-1; no reliable D call. Per the germline V gene, CDR1 is SGHAT and CDR2 is FQNNGV. This CDR3 has 17 amino acids. Deletions cut 3 bases from V and 3 bases from J, with 20 bases between. In nucleotides, the CDR3 is TGTGCCAGCAGCTTCCCCCGGGGAGGGCAGATAGACACTGAAGCTTTCTTT. It specifies CASSFPRGGQIDTEAFF.

In the case of this clone: This specimen includes other DNA sequences encoding the same CDR3. The V call is TRBV9, the J call TRBJ2-7, with 10 bases matching TRBD1. The CDR3 runs to 15 residues. Trimming removed 0 bases from V and 3 bases from J; junction bases left unmatched: 3. CDR1 is SGDLS, CDR2 YYNGEE, per germline. The CDR3 sequence: CASSVAGTGDYEQYF. For the CDR3, the DNA is TGTGCCAGCAGCGTAGCTGGGACAGGGGACTACGAGCAGTACTTC.

V and J are TRBV6-9 and TRBJ1-2; D is possibly TRBD1 (6 bases). V lost 4 bases to trimming and J lost 7 bases, with 10 bases between them. Germline CDR1 reads MNHGY; CDR2 reads SVAAGI. This CDR3 comprises 12 residues. The CDR3 sequence is CASSSGVGGYTF. DNA of the CDR3: TGTGCCAGCAGTTCAGGGGTGGGTGGCTACACCTTC.

This clone was seen a handful of times. CDR3 DNA: TGTGCCAGCAGCTCCACAGGACGCTATGGCTACACCTTC. It codes for CASSSTGRYGYTF. This rearrangement joins TRBV11-2 to TRBJ1-2; TRBD1 is a possible D gene (5 bases). CDR1 and CDR2 from the germline V gene are SGHAT and FQNNGV. V shed 4 bases and J shed 4 bases, with 10 bases lying between them. The CDR3 has 13 residues.

The genes are TRBV18 and TRBJ2-7, with 12 bases lining up with TRBD1. J lost 2 bases, V lost 2 bases, and 1 base had no gene match. Germline loops: CDR1 KGHSH, CDR2 LQKENI. The CDR3 is 15 residues long. Here the CDR3 reads CASSPGTGGTYEQYF. CDR3 nucleotides: TGTGCCAGCTCACCAGGGACAGGGGGCACCTACGAGCAGTACTTC.

V is TRBV5-4 and J is TRBJ1-2, with D possibly matching TRBD1 (5 bases). Germline V gene data show CDR1 as SGHNT and CDR2 as YYREEE (reference sequence). This CDR3 has 15 amino acids. The germline V and J ends were trimmed by 3 bases and 0 bases, with 12 bases remaining between them. The CDR3 nucleotides are TGTGCCAGCAGCTCCGAAAGGGACTCTAACTATGGCTACACCTTC. Translated: CASSSERDSNYGYTF.

V usage is TRBV27 and J usage is TRBJ2-7, with a tentative D call TRBD2 (5 bases). CDR3 length: 14 amino acids. Per the germline V gene, CDR1 is MNHEY and CDR2 is SMNVEV (reference sequence). The V end lost 3 bases, the J end lost 6 bases, and 15 bases lay between the germline ends. The CDR3: CASSFRSKGSEQYF. For the CDR3, the DNA is TGTGCCAGCAGTTTCCGGTCAAAAGGGAGCGAGCAGTACTTC.

This chain links TRBV5-4 with TRBJ2-2; 13 bases match TRBD2. V trimming: 0 bases; J trimming: 6 bases; junction bases outside the gene matches: 2. This CDR3 region has 16 residues. Per the germline V gene, CDR1 is SGHNT and CDR2 is YYREEE (reference sequence). The CDR3 region is CASSLAGLAGAGELFF. The CDR3 region has the DNA TGTGCCAGCAGCTTGGCCGGACTAGCGGGGGCCGGGGAGCTGTTTTTT.

The chain couples TRBV29-1 to TRBJ2-3; TRBD1 is a possible D gene (8 bases). The CDR3 is 15 amino acids. Trimming removed 2 bases at V and 0 bases at J, with 12 bases between. Looked up from germline, CDR1 is SQVTM and CDR2 is ANQGSEA. CDR3 nucleotides: TGCAGCGTTGAATTACAGGGGGGGAGCACAGATACGCAGTATTTT. This gives the protein CSVELQGGSTDTQYF.